Many counts were recorded for the clone carrying this T cell receptor beta chain. Its matching antigen is unknown. This sample was included in a study of CD8 T cells in ankylosing spondylitis. Study outcomes and limitations: Previously reported in reactive arthritis synovial fluid and blood were some of the motif variants. Researchers reportedly found disease-linked clones significantly enriched in matched ankylosing spondylitis synovial fluid. Ankylosing spondylitis blood appeared to carry a characteristic TCR beta motif of roughly eight highly homologous variants.

The CDR3 is 13 amino acids. V was pared by 3 bases and J by 5 bases, with 8 bases between. CDR1 is KGHSH and CDR2 is LQKENI in the germline V gene. Quantitative 5'-RACE with molecular barcodes produced the TCR beta libraries. Via MiXCR, TCRdb re-called the 5' RACE reads, giving one row per CDR3 protein. The table records roughly 200,000 distinct CDR3 sequences, roughly 24% of them present only once. The receptor was isolated from a male donor with ankylosing spondylitis or in good health (not recorded which). The sample taken for sequencing was blood, either unsorted or a sorted T cell fraction (not recorded which). The V call is TRBV18, the J call TRBJ2-1; D unclear. DNA for the CDR3: TGTGCCAGCTCACCTTGGCAGGACAATGAGCAGTTCTTC. This translates into CASSPWQDNEQFF. The whole variable domain, remainder taken from reference TRBV18 and TRBJ2-1, is NAGVMQNPRHLVRRRGQEARLRCSPMKGHSHVYWYRQLPEEGLKFMVYLQKENIIDESGMPKERFSAEFPKEGPSILRIQQVVRGDSAAYFCASSPWQDNEQFFGPGTRLTVL.